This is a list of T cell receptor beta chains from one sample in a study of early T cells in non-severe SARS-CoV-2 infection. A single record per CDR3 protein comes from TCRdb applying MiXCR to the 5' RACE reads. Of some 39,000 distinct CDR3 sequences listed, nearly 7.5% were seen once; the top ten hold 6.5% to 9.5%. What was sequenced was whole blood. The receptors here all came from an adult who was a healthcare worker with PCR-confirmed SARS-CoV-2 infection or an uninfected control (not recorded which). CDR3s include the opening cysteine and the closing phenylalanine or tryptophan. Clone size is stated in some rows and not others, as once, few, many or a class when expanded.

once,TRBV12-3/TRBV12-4,CASSLRRQQETQYF
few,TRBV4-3,CASSQEISVNYGYTF
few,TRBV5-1,CASSSGQGSYEQYF
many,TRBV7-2,CASSLRQGNSEAFF
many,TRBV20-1,CSARDLRASGNTIYF
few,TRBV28,CASSLSPSGGLTPRTDTQYF
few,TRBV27,CASHVGRGAGYGYTF
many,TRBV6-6,CASSPGGGGLWEKLFF
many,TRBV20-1,CSAAGQGRMAFF
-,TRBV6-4,CASSRGRKTDTQYF
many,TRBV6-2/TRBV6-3,CASSPTRNTEAFF
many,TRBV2,CASQRAGVGDTQYF
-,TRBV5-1,CASSLSASADTQYF
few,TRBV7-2,CASSMMKASGTDTQYF
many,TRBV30,CAWRVAGGLGSGDTQYF
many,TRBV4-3,CASSQDSGGYEQYF
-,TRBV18,CASSPRTGAYGYTF
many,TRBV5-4,CASTPGGWGNYGYTF
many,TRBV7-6,CASRFRDSITDTQYF
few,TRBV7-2,CASSPGQPLQPQHF
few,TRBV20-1,CMPTSRQGRYTEAFF
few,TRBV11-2,CASSITSGGGETQYF
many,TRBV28,CASSLTPRIYGYTF
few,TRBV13,CASSLGLIGGSSYEQYF
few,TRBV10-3,CAISAGLGETQYF
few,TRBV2,CASRRGLAGAPGDTQYF
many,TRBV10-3,CAISVQNTEAFF
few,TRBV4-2,CASSPRGIAGVEDTQYF
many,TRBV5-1,CASSFVGDSEAFF
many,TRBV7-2,CASSLLYDDEQYF
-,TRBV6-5,CASSYGQDSPLHF